The 2 T cell receptor beta chains below were found in one sample sequenced in a study of blood T cell repertoires in COVID-19. Some clones are missing from TCRdb's copy, which holds only in-frame ones; the method was immunoSEQ multiplex PCR. The table shows approximately 94,000 clones, with around 85% occurring only once. Sequencing was carried out using peripheral blood. These receptors all come from a human donor in a cohort sampled during active COVID-19.

The chain employs TRBV7-9 and TRBJ2-7; possible D gene TRBD2, 5 bases. V was pared by 3 bases and J by 6 bases, with 12 bases between. The CDR3 has 13 amino acids. Per germline, CDR1 SEHNR and CDR2 FQNEAQ (reference sequence). The CDR3 DNA reads as TGTGCCAGCAGCTTCGGAGGTCCTAGCGAGCAGTACTTC. It codes for CASSFGGPSEQYF.

The gene calls are TRBV5-3 and TRBJ2-7, with D possibly TRBD1 on 6 matching bases. TRBV5-3 is identified as an open reading frame with a role that is uncertain. V was shortened by 3 bases and J by 2 bases, with 18 bases between the two germline ends. CDR3 length: 16 residues. The DNA of the CDR3 is TGTGCCAGAAGCTCGGACCAGACAGGAAACCCCTACGAGCAGTACTTC. Residues: CARSSDQTGNPYEQYF.